Below, one TCR beta chain is given with its context. Antigen: not known. This entry is derived from a study of human T cells and chemical hapten exposure. Whole-study context: It was small differences in pooled library volume that mainly caused per-sample TCR yields to vary.

Study results and caveats: Clustering by CDR3 similarity yielded significantly more large clusters from expanded TCRs than controls.

TCRdb fed the RACE reads into MiXCR, producing one record per CDR3 protein. The sample yields about 49,000 distinct CDR3 sequences, about 10% seen once. Noted time point: patch test 1, 2 weeks after DPC sensitization. The treatment: therapeutic diphenylcyclopropenone sensitization with weekly scalp DPC. Non-pregnant alopecia patients aged 18 to 70, suitable for DPC therapy. V was shortened by 0 bases and J by 3 bases, with 5 bases between the two germline ends. CDR3 size: 13 residues. CDR1 and CDR2 (germline): SGDLS, YYNGEE. The chain uses TRBV9 and TRBJ2-3; D not certain. The receptor comes from a woman aged 45-60 years with alopecia areata. Some clones in this sample may be carry-over from other donors' samples. The specimen was whole blood, collected in connection with sensitization to the hapten diphenylcyclopropenone (DPC). This CDR3 reads CASSVDLTDTQYF. The CDR3 DNA reads TGTGCCAGCAGCGTAGATCTTACAGATACGCAGTATTTT.